This T cell receptor (beta chain) was retrieved from a study of blood T cell repertoires in COVID-19 (dated by TCRdb to 2020 to 2021). With respect to the entire study: The collaborator samples originated in the United States, Italy and Spain and spanned the acute and convalescent phases of COVID-19. Where HLA class I and class II types were available, the types were taken from metadata supplied by the sample provider, not from assay-based typing. The material from the prospective study consisted of cDNA or gDNA derived from T cells, B-cell-depleted T cells, or PBMCs. The samples were drawn from the first 160 participants of the ongoing ImmuneRACE study and from some 1,300 subjects provided by 6 global collaborators. Nearly every sample came with metadata listing a de-identified subject ID, COVID-19 status, age in years and sex. The dataset comprised deeply sampled blood TCRbeta repertoires from subjects exposed to, actively infected with, or recovered from COVID-19. The repertoires were released in a freely available public database meant as a resource for research on the immune response to SARS-CoV-2.

The paper's findings and limits, for the study overall: The quantity of clinical and demographic metadata differed by source and by participant and was supplied without curation.

Whole blood was collected in K2EDTA tubes by collaborating institutions according to the institutions' own protocols. For TCRbeta analysis, collaborator samples were shipped as frozen whole blood, as isolated PBMCs, or as DNA extracted from either sample type. TCRbeta CDR3 regions were amplified from genomic DNA by means of the immunoSEQ Assay, a bias-controlled multiplex PCR. In the original analysis: Within the assay, amplification of reference gene primers was used to estimate how many nucleated cells each sample contained. To quantify the absolute abundance of each unique TCRbeta CDR3 rearrangement, sequence reads were collapsed and filtered. For each sample, productive Simpson clonality was calculated as the square root of Simpson's diversity index over productive rearrangements. TCRdb's version of the immuneACCESS table is confined to in-frame rearrangements and falls short of the full clone set. An unresolved V gene accounts for under half of the shortfall where checked; the remainder is of unknown origin. That table supplies the V and J calls and clone size; D and trimming were determined from the DNA. The sample includes more than 95,000 clones, with around nine tenths observed a single time. Roughly 1.2% of the sample is taken by the ten largest.

To note about this clone: It has no known antigen specificity. There are no base qualities to consult, and no much larger clone falls within one base.

The trim is 6 bases for V and 5 bases for J, with a gap of 12 bases between the germline ends. Based on the germline V gene (reference sequence), the CDR1 and CDR2 sequences are LGHDT and YNNKEL. Taken from cysteine to phenylalanine, the CDR3 has 13 residues. Left in the record is the CDR3 DNA by itself, 39 bases read in frame from the first base. The receptor chain draws on TRBV3-1 (or the pseudogene TRBV3-2) and TRBJ2-3; the D gene is perhaps TRBD2, on 5 matching bases. This clonotype was obtained from a woman aged 80 or older with acute or convalescent COVID-19. Sequences were obtained from peripheral blood. The DNA sequence is given as TGTGCCAGCAGAGGATCCCGGGGAGATACGCAGTATTTT. This translates into CASRGSRGDTQYF.